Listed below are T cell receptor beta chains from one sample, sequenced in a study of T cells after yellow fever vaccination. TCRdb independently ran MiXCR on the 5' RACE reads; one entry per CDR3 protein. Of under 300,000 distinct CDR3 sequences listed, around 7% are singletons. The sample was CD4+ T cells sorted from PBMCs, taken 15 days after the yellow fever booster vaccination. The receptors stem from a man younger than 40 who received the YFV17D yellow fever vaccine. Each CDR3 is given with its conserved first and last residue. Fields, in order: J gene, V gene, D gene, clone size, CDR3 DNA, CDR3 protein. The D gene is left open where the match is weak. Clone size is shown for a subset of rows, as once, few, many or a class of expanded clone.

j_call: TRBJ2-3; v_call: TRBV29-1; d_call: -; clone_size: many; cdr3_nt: TGCAGCGCAGAAGTTATAGGGGATACGCAGTATTTT; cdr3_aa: CSAEVIGDTQYF
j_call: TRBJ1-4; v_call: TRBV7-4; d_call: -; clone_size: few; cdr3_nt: TGTGCCAGCAGCTCCCCCCAGGCCAAACGGTGTGGTGAAAAACTGTTTTTT; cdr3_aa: CASSSPQAKRCGEKLFF
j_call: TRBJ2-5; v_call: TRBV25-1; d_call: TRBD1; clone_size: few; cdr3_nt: TGTGCCAGCAGTGAATATACAGGGGCCCCCCAGTACTTC; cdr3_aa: CASSEYTGAPQYF
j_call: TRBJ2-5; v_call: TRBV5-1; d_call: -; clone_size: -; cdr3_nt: TGCGCCAGCAGCTTGGATCGGGGGAGGGAGACCCAGTACTTC; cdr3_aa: CASSLDRGRETQYF
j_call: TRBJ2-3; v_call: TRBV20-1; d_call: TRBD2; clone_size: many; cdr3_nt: TGCAGTGCTTCCCCTAGCGGGAGCACAGATACGCAGTATTTT; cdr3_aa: CSASPSGSTDTQYF
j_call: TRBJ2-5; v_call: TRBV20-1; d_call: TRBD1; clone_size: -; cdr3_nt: TGCTGTGCTAGAGATTTGCGTTCACAGGGGGTTTGGGAGACCCAGTACTTC; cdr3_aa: CCARDLRSQGVWETQYF
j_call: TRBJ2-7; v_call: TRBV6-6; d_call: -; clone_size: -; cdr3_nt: TGTGCCAGCAGTGCTACCTACGAGCAGTACTTC; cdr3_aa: CASSATYEQYF
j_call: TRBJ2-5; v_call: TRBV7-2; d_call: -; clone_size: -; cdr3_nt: TGTGCCAGCAGCTTACGAAAAGAGACCCAGTACTTC; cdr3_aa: CASSLRKETQYF
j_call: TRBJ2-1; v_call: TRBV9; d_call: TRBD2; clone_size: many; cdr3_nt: TGTGCCAGCAGCGTAGTGGCGGGAGCGGGTGGTGAGCAGTTCTTC; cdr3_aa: CASSVVAGAGGEQFF
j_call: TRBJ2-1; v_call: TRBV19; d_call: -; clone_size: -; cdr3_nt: TGTGCCAGTAGTATAAGGCCTCCCTCTCTGGGGACACCAGGGGATGAGCAGTTCTTC; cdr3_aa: CASSIRPPSLGTPGDEQFF
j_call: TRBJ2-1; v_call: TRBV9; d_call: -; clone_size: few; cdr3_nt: TGTGCCAGCAGCGTAGGCCAGGGCAACTCCTACAATGAGCAGTTCTTC; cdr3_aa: CASSVGQGNSYNEQFF
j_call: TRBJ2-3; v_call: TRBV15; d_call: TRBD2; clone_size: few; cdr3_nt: TGTGCCACCAGCAGAGATACGACTAGCGGGAGGGATACGCAGTATTTT; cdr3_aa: CATSRDTTSGRDTQYF
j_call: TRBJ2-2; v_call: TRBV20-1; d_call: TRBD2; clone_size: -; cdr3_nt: TGCAGTGCTAGGCGGCTAGCGGCGAACACCGGGGAGCTGTTTTTT; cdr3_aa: CSARRLAANTGELFF
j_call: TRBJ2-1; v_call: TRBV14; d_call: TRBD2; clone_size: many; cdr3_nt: TGTGCCAGCAGCACCCGCTTAGCGGGATGGGGGAATGAGCAGTTCTTC; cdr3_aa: CASSTRLAGWGNEQFF
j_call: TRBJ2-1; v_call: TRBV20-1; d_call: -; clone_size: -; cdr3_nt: TGCAGTGCCACCCTTACCCCGGGCCAGGGTCGGGGTACAAACAGATTCAATGAGCAGTTCTTC; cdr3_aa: CSATLTPGQGRGTNRFNEQFF
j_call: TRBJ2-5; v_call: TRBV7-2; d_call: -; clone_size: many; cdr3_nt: TGTGCCAGCAGGAATTCAAAGACCCAGTACTTC; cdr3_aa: CASRNSKTQYF
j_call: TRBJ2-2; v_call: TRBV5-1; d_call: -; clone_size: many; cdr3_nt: TGCGCCAGCAGGAAAATAGCGAACACCGGGGAGCTGTTTTTT; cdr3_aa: CASRKIANTGELFF
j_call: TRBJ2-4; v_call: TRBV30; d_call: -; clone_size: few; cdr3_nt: TGTGCCTGGAGTGTTGGTGGAGTTGGGAACATTCAGTACTTC; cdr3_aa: CAWSVGGVGNIQYF
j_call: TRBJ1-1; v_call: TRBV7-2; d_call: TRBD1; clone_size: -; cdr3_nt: TGTGCCAGCAGTACAGGGGGGAGCACTGGAGCTTTCTTT; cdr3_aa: CASSTGGSTGAFF
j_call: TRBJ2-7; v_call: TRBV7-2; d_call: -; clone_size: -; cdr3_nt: TGTGCCAGCAGCTTAATGGGGGCCCAAACCTACGAGCAGTACTTC; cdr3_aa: CASSLMGAQTYEQYF
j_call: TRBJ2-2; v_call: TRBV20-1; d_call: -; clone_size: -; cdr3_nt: TGCAGCGCGGGCCGGAACACCGGGGAGCTGTTTTTT; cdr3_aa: CSAGRNTGELFF
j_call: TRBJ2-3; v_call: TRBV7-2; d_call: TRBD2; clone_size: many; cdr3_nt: TGTGCCAGCATCACGGCTAGCGGGAGCACAGATACGCAGTATTTT; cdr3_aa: CASITASGSTDTQYF
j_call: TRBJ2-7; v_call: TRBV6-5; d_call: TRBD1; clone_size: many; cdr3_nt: TGTGCCAGCAGGCCTACGGGACAGGCCTTCGAGCAGTACTTC; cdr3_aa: CASRPTGQAFEQYF
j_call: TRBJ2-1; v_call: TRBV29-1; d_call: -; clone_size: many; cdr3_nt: TGCAGCGTTGGGACACATAGAAGGGATGAGCAGTTCTTC; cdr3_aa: CSVGTHRRDEQFF
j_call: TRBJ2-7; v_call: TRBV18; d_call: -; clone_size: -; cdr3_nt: TGTGCCAGCTCCAGGGACGGAGGGGGAGACGAGCAGTACTTC; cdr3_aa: CASSRDGGGDEQYF
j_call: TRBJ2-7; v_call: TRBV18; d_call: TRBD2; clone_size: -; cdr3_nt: TGTGCCAGCTCACCGGGGAAAACTAGCGGGAGGGCCTACGAGCAGTACTTC; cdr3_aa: CASSPGKTSGRAYEQYF
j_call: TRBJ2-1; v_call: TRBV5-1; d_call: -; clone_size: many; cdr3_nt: TGCGCCAGCAGCTTGGGGGACAATGAGCAGTTCTTC; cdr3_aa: CASSLGDNEQFF
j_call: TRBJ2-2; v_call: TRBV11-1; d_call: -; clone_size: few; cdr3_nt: TGTGCCAGCAGCAGGAATCTTAGACGGGGCCTTTTCACCGGGGAGCTGTTTTTT; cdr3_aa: CASSRNLRRGLFTGELFF
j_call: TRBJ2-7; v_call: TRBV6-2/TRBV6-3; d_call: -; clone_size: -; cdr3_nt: TGTGCCAGCAGTCCACTCAGGCGGTACGAGCAGTACTTC; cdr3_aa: CASSPLRRYEQYF
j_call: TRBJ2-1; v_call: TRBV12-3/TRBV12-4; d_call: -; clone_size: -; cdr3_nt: TGTGCCAGCACGCCGTGGAATGAGCAGTTCTTC; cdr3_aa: CASTPWNEQFF
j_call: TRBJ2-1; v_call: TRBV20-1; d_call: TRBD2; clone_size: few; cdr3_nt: TGCAGTGGGATTCCATTATACCCCGGACTAGCGGGAGAGAGCTCCTACAATGAGCAGTTCTTC; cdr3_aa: CSGIPLYPGLAGESSYNEQFF
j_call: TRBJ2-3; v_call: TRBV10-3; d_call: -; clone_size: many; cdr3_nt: TGTGCCATCAAAGGGGATAGCACAGATACGCAGTATTTT; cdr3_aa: CAIKGDSTDTQYF
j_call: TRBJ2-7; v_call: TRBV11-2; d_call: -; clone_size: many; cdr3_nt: TGTGCCAGCAGCTTACAAAGGAGCTACGAGCAGTACTTC; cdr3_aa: CASSLQRSYEQYF